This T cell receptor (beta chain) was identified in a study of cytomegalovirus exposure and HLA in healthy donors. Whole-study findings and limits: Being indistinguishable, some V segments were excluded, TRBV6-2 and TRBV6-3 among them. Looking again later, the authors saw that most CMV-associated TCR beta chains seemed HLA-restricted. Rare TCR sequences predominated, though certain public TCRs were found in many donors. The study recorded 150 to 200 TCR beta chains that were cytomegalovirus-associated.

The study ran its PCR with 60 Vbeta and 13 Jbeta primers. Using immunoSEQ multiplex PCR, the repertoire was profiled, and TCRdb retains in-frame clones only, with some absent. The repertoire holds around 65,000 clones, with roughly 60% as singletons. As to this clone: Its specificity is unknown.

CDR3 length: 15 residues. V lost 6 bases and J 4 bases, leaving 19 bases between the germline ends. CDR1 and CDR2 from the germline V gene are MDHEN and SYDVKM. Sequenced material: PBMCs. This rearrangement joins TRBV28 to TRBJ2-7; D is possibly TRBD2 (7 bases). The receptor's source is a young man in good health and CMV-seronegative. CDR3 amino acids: CASRPRGGNNYEQYF. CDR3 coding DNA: TGTGCCAGCAGGCCTAGGGGGGGAAATAATTACGAGCAGTACTTC. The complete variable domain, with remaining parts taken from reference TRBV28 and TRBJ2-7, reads DVKVTQSSRYLVKRTGEKVFLECVQDMDHENMFWYRQDPGLGLRLIYFSYDVKMKEKGDIPEGYSVSREKKERFSLILESASTNQTSMYLCASRPRGGNNYEQYFGPGTRLTVT.